This T cell receptor beta chain is from a study of tumor-infiltrating lymphocytes in primary liver carcinoma. Regarding this clonotype: A much bigger clone sits one base away, suggesting this may be a read error. Likely a read error: the CDR3 ends without its conserved phenylalanine or tryptophan.

CDR3 length: 16 amino acids. Trimming removed 1 base from V and 6 bases from J; junction bases left unmatched: 10. CDR1 and CDR2 (germline): MNHNS, SASEGT. Using a constant-region primer together with ProtoScript II reverse transcriptase, TCR beta cDNA was made from roughly 540 ng of total RNA. Generation of the TCR beta libraries relied on three nested multiplex PCR rounds using slightly modified ARM-PCR. The first two PCR rounds used TRBV1-TRBV30 primers with a Cbeta primer, around 10 cycles each. TCRdb reprocessed the multiplex PCR reads via MiXCR and lists one record per CDR3 protein. The sample holds roughly 330,000 distinct CDR3 sequences, around three fifths seen once. The authors took blood RNA from unsorted whole blood and also extracted germline DNA.

The chain carries TRBV6-1 and TRBJ2-3, with 7 positions matching TRBD2. The sample taken for sequencing was peripheral blood. The origin of this receptor is a man between 35 and 55 years old with primary liver carcinoma and hepatitis B virus infection. The CDR3 spells CASSEEGGRFGDTQYL. As DNA, the CDR3 is TGTGCCAGCAGTGAAGAAGGCGGGAGATTCGGGGATACGCAGTATTTG.